This T cell receptor beta chain comes out of a study of vaccination effects on CD4 cells after COVID-19. Study at large: Wells of a few million PBMC each were grown with 10 IU/ml IL-2 and about 10 ug/ml peptides.

The table came from immunoSEQ multiplex PCR; TCRdb's copy has only in-frame clones and leaves some out. Of some 31,000 clones listed, approximately 63% were seen once; the top ten hold 3% to 4%. This clone was counted once. Its specificity is not known. At the end of 10 days of culture, CD4+ T cells were isolated. The V gene's germline CDR1 is SEHNR and CDR2 FQNEAQ (reference sequence). The CDR3 consists of 10 residues. V was clipped by 8 bases and J by 3 bases, with 4 bases between them. The rearrangement joins TRBV7-9 to TRBJ2-5, with no clear D. This receptor was obtained from a human donor who received a COVID-19 vaccine. The sequencing used CD4+ T cells from PBMCs cultured without peptide, collected before COVID-19 vaccination. Here the CDR3 DNA reads TGTGCCAGCGCAGAAGAGACCCAGTACTTC. It translates to CASAEETQYF.